The rows below give T cell receptor beta chains drawn from one sample of a study of blood T cell repertoires in COVID-19. TCRdb's copy holds only in-frame clones and misses some; the assay was immunoSEQ multiplex PCR. The sample gives about 230,000 clones, approximately 82% of which show up once; 5.7% is in the top ten. Material for sequencing was peripheral blood. These receptors were taken from a man older than 75 with acute or convalescent COVID-19. The CDR3 runs from the conserved cysteine through the conserved F or W. The D gene is left open where the match is weak. Part of the rows lack a size; the others show once, few, many or a class for expanded clones.

TGTGCCAGCAGCTTGAGGGTACTAGCGGGAAACGTAGAGACCCAGTACTTC,CASSLRVLAGNVETQYF,-,TRBJ2-5,TRBV5-4,TRBD2
TGTGCCAGCAGCGTTCCCGTTTGGGGGACAGGGGTTAACTATGGCTACACCTTC,CASSVPVWGTGVNYGYTF,-,TRBJ1-2,TRBV9,TRBD1
TGTGCCAGCAGCTTGGGACTCGGGACAGCCCGCTCTGGGGCCAACGTCCTGACTTTC,CASSLGLGTARSGANVLTF,-,TRBJ2-6,TRBV5-5,TRBD1
TGTGCCAGCAGCTTTAATGAAGAGACCCAGTACTTC,CASSFNEETQYF,-,TRBJ2-5,TRBV5-6,-
TGCGCCAGTTCCCCGGGCTCCTATAATTCACCCCTCCACTTT,CASSPGSYNSPLHF,few,TRBJ1-6,TRBV4-1,-
TGCAGTGCTAGTCCCGGGACAGACTCCTACGAGCAGTACTTC,CSASPGTDSYEQYF,-,TRBJ2-7,TRBV20-1,TRBD1
TGTGCCAGCAGCTTAGGGGAGGGTACTGAAGCTTTCTTT,CASSLGEGTEAFF,-,TRBJ1-1,TRBV7-8,-
TGTGCCAGTTGCCTAGCGGCTCACGCAGATACGCAGTATTTT,CASCLAAHADTQYF,once,TRBJ2-3,TRBV19,TRBD2
TGTGCCGGCAGTGAACTAGGGACAGGGGTTCGGGAGACCCAGTACTTC,CAGSELGTGVRETQYF,-,TRBJ2-5,TRBV6-1,TRBD1
TGTGCCAGCAGTGAGGGGAGGCAAGCTTTCTTT,CASSEGRQAFF,-,TRBJ1-1,TRBV2,-
TGTGCCAGTAGTAACCGACAGGATTCACCCCTCCACTTT,CASSNRQDSPLHF,-,TRBJ1-6,TRBV19,-
TGCGCCAGCAGCTTCATCGGTAACTCCTACAATGAGCAGTTCTTC,CASSFIGNSYNEQFF,-,TRBJ2-1,TRBV5-1,-
TGTGCCAGCAGCTTAGGTGCGGGGTGGGGGATTGAAGGCAATCAGCCCCAGCATTTT,CASSLGAGWGIEGNQPQHF,-,TRBJ1-5,TRBV7-2,-
TGTGCCAGCAGCCAAGCTAGGGGAGGGGAGCTGTTTTTT,CASSQARGGELFF,-,TRBJ2-2,TRBV3-1/TRBV3-2,-
TGTGCCATCAGTGACGCTAGCGGGAGCTACAATGAGCAGTTCTTC,CAISDASGSYNEQFF,-,TRBJ2-1,TRBV10-3,TRBD2
TGTGCCAGCAGCCAGGAAAGGACAGGTAACACCGGGGAGCTGTTTTTT,CASSQERTGNTGELFF,-,TRBJ2-2,TRBV3-1/TRBV3-2,TRBD1
TGTGCCAGCAGCCCACAGGGGCCCGGGGAGCTGTTTTTT,CASSPQGPGELFF,-,TRBJ2-2,TRBV12-3/TRBV12-4,TRBD1
TGTGCCAGCAGCCTGTCACTGGGGTTAGCGGGAGACGAGCAGTACTTC,CASSLSLGLAGDEQYF,-,TRBJ2-7,TRBV7-6,TRBD2
TGCGCCAGCAGCCCACGGGGGGTAGCGGGGGAGACGAACACCGGGGAGCTGTTTTTT,CASSPRGVAGETNTGELFF,-,TRBJ2-2,TRBV4-1,TRBD2
TGTGCCAGCAGTTACGCTCAGGGTCTCGGGAAACTGTTTTTT,CASSYAQGLGKLFF,once,TRBJ1-4,TRBV6-5,-
TGTGCCAGCAGTGAGACCAGGTACACAGATACGCAGTATTTT,CASSETRYTDTQYF,-,TRBJ2-3,TRBV6-1,-
TGTGCCAGTAGTATAGAAAAATGGCAGTCTGGGGCCAACGTCCTGACTTTC,CASSIEKWQSGANVLTF,-,TRBJ2-6,TRBV19,-
TGTGCCAGCACTTCCGAGGAGGGTACCTACGAGCAGTACTTC,CASTSEEGTYEQYF,-,TRBJ2-7,TRBV2,-
TGTGCCAGCAGCTTAGTCGCCGGGACAGGGGGCTCCTACGAGCAGTACTTC,CASSLVAGTGGSYEQYF,-,TRBJ2-7,TRBV11-2,TRBD1
TGTGCCAGCAGCCAGGGCGGGGGGTCCTACAATGAGCAGTTCTTC,CASSQGGGSYNEQFF,-,TRBJ2-1,TRBV7-2,TRBD2
TGTGCCAGCAGCTTTCAGGGGGGCCAAGAGACCCAGTACTTC,CASSFQGGQETQYF,-,TRBJ2-5,TRBV7-2,-
TGTGCCAGCAGCCGTGGAGGGGGCGGTGAAAAACTGTTTTTT,CASSRGGGGEKLFF,-,TRBJ1-4,TRBV3-1/TRBV3-2,TRBD1
TGTGCCAGCAGACCCCCAGGCCGCCATGGCTACACCTTC,CASRPPGRHGYTF,-,TRBJ1-2,TRBV6-5,-